This T cell receptor beta chain was sequenced for a study of blood T cell repertoires in COVID-19. Study-level background: Samples of COVID-19 (acute and convalescent) were obtained from the United States, Italy and Spain. From T cells, B-cell-depleted T cells, or PBMCs came the material, which was cDNA or gDNA.

CDR3 length equals 14 residues. V was clipped by 6 bases and J by 0 bases, with 11 bases between them. The V gene's germline CDR1 is MGHDK and CDR2 SYGVNS. As handled by the study authors: Nucleated cell number was recorded as an estimate derived from reference gene primer amplification. Data came from immunoSEQ multiplex PCR; TCRdb stores just in-frame clones and leaves some out. V and J calls and clone size are copied from that table; D and trimming were computed from the DNA. The profile covers tens of thousands of clones, with over 60% appearing a single time and around 13% taken by the ten largest.

The V and J genes are TRBV25-1 and TRBJ1-1; possibly TRBD1 for D (5 bases). The TCR sequence derives from a man between 60 and 70 years old with active COVID-19. Input material: peripheral blood. This CDR3 reads CASRDGGMNTEAFF. CDR3 nucleotides: TGTGCCAGCAGAGACGGGGGGATGAACACTGAAGCTTTCTTT.